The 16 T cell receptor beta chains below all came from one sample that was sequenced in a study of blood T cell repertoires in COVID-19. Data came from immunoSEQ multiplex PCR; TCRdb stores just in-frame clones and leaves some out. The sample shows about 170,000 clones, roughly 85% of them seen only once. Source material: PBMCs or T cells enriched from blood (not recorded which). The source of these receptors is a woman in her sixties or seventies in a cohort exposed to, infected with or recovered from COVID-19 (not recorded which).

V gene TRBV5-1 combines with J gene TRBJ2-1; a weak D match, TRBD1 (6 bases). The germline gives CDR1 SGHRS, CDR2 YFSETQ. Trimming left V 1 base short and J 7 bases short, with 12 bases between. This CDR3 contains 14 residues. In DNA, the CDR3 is TGCGCCAGCAGCTTGTCAGGGGCCCTAAATGAGCAGTTCTTC. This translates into CASSLSGALNEQFF.

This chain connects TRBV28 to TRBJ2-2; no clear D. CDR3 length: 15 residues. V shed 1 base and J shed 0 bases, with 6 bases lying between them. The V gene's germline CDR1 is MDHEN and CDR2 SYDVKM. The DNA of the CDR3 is TGTGCCAGCAGTTTATTAGATTCGAACACCGGGGAGCTGTTTTTT. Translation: CASSLLDSNTGELFF.

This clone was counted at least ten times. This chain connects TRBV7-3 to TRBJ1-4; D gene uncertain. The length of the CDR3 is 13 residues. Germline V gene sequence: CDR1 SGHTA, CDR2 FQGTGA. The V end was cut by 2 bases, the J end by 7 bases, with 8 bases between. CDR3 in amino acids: CASSLYVGEKLFF. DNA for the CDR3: TGTGCCAGCAGCTTATATGTCGGTGAAAAACTGTTTTTT.

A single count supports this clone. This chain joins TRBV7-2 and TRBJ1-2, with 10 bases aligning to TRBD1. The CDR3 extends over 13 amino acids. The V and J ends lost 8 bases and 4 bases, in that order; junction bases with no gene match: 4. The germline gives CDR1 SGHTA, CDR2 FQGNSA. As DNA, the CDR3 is TGTGCCAGCGGGACAGGGGCGGCCTATGGCTACACCTTC. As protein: CASGTGAAYGYTF.

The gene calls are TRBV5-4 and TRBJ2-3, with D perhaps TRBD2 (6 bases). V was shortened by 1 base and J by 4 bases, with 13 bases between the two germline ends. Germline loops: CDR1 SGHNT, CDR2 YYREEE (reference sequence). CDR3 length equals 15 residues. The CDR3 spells CASSLPGEGADTQYF. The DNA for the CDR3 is TGTGCCAGCAGCTTGCCGGGAGAGGGCGCAGATACGCAGTATTTT. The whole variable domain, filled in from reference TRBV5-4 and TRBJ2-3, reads ETGVTQSPTHLIKTRGQQVTLRCSSQSGHNTVSWYQQALGQGPQFIFQYYREEENGRGNFPPRFSGLQFPNYSSELNVNALELDDSALYLCASSLPGEGADTQYFGPGTRLTVL.

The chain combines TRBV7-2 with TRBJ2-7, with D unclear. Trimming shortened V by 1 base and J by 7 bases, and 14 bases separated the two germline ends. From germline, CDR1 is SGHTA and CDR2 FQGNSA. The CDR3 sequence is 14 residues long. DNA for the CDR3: TGTGCCAGCAGCTTAGGGGTGCGGATTGGGGAGCAGTACTTC. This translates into CASSLGVRIGEQYF. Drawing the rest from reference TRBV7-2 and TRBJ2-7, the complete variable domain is GAGVSQSPSNKVTEKGKDVELRCDPISGHTALYWYRQSLGQGLEFLIYFQGNSAPDKSGLPSDRFSAERTGGSVSTLTIQRTQQEDSAVYLCASSLGVRIGEQYFGPGTRLTVT.

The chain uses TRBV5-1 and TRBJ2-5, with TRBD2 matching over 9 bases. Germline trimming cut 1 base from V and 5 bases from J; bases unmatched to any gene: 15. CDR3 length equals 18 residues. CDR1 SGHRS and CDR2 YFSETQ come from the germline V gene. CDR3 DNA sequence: TGCGCCAGCAGCTTGCCGGACAACCGAGCGGGAGGAGGGGAGACCCAGTACTTC. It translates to CASSLPDNRAGGGETQYF.

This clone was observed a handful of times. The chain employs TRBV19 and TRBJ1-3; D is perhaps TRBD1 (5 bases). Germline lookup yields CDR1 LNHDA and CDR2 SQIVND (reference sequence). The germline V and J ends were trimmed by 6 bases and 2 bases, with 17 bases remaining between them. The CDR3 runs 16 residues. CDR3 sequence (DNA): TGTGCCAGTAGAGGGGCGTCTTTACTTCCTGGAAACACCATATATTTT. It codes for CASRGASLLPGNTIYF.

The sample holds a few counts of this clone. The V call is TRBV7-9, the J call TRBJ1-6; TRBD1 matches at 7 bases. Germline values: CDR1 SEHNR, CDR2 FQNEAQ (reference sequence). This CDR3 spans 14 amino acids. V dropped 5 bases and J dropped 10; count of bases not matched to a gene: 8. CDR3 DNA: TGTGCCAGCAGCCGCGACAGGGTTAAATCACCCCTCCACTTT. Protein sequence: CASSRDRVKSPLHF. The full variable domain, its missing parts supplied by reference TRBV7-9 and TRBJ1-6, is DTGVSQNPRHKITKRGQNVTFRCDPISEHNRLYWYRQTLGQGPEFLTYFQNEAQLEKSRLLSDRFSAERPKGSFSTLEIQRTEQGDSAMYLCASSRDRVKSPLHFGNGTRLTVT.

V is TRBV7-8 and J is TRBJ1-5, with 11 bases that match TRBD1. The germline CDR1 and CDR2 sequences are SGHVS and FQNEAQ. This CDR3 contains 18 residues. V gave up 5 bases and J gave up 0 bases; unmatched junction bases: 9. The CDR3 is CASSPRGDRGYSNQPQHF. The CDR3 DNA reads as TGTGCCAGCAGCCCTAGGGGGGACAGGGGGTATAGCAATCAGCCCCAGCATTTT.

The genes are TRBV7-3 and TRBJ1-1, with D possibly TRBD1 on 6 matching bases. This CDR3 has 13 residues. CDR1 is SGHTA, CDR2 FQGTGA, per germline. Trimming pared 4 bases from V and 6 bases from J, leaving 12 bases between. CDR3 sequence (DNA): TGTGCCAGCAGCTCCGGGCCAGGGGCTGAAGCTTTCTTT. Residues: CASSSGPGAEAFF.

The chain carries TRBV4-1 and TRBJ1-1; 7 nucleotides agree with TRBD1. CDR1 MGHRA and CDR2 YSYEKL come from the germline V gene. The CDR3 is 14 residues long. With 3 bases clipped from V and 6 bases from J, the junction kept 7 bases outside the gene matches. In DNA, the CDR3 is TGCGCCAGCAGCCAGGACAGGTTTCCTTCTGAAGCTTTCTTT. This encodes CASSQDRFPSEAFF.

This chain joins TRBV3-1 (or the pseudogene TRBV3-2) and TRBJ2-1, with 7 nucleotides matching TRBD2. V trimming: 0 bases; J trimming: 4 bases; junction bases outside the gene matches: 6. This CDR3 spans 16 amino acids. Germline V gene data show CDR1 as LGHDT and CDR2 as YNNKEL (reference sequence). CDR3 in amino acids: CASSQELATIYNEQFF. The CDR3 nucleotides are TGTGCCAGCAGCCAAGAACTAGCGACAATATACAATGAGCAGTTCTTC.

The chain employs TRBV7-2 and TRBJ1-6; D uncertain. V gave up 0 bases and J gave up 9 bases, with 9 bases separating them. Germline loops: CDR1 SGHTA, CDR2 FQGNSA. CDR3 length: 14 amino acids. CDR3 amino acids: CASSLASGGSPLHF. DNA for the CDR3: TGTGCCAGCAGCTTAGCTTCGGGAGGTTCACCCCTCCACTTT.

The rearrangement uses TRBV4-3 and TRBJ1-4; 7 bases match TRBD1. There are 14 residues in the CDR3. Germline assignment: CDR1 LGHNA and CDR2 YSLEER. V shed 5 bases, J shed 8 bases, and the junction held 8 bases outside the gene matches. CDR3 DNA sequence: TGCGCCAGCAGCTCCGGGACAGTTGTGGAAAAACTGTTTTTT. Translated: CASSSGTVVEKLFF.

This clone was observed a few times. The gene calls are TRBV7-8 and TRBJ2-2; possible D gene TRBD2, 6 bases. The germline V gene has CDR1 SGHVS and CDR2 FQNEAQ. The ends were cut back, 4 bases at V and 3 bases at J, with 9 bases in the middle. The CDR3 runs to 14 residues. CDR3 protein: CASSSGLYTGELFF. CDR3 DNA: TGTGCCAGCAGCTCGGGACTGTACACCGGGGAGCTGTTTTTT.